A single sample is the source of the 23 T cell receptor beta chains below, sequenced in a study of blood T cell repertoires in COVID-19. Clones were sequenced by immunoSEQ multiplex PCR, and TCRdb holds only the in-frame ones, with some missing. The sample lists roughly 300,000 clones, 89% occurring once. Sequences were obtained from peripheral blood. The source of these receptors is a man aged 18 to 35 who had recovered from COVID-19.

The rearrangement links TRBV7-8 to TRBJ1-3, with unresolved D. The CDR3 loop spans 16 amino acids. Germline lookup yields CDR1 SGHVS and CDR2 FQNEAQ. Trimming cost V 2 bases and J 2 bases, with 13 bases left between them. The CDR3 spells CASSLRELNPGNTIYF. CDR3 in DNA: TGTGCCAGCAGCTTAAGAGAGTTAAATCCTGGAAACACCATATATTTT.

This chain connects TRBV6-4 to TRBJ1-6; TRBD1 is a possible D gene (5 bases). The V gene's germline CDR1 is MRHNA and CDR2 SNTAGT. The CDR3 has 18 residues. V lost 2 bases and J lost 10, with 24 bases in between. CDR3 loop: CASSDPTDQISYRSPLHF. The CDR3 coding sequence is TGTGCCAGCAGTGACCCGACAGACCAAATCTCCTATAGGTCACCCCTCCACTTT.

The chain couples TRBV7-9 to TRBJ2-7; no clear D gene. This CDR3 is 12 amino acids long. The germline V gene has CDR1 SEHNR and CDR2 FQNEAQ (reference sequence). V dropped 5 bases and J dropped 0 bases, with 5 bases sitting between them. The CDR3 region is CASSATSYEQYF. In nucleotides, the CDR3 is TGTGCCAGCAGCGCTACCTCCTACGAGCAGTACTTC.

This clone was found a few times. The chain joins TRBV2 to TRBJ1-6, with 7 positions matching TRBD1. The length of the CDR3 is 14 residues. Losses at the gene ends were 5 bases for V and 9 bases for J; bases not matched to a gene: 7. The germline V gene encodes CDR1 SNHLY and CDR2 FYNNEI. Written as DNA, the CDR3 is TGTGCCAGCAGTACCACAGGGGTGGGTTCACCCCTCCACTTT. This sequence encodes CASSTTGVGSPLHF.

The J gene is TRBJ1-2, the V gene TRBV7-9, with D uncertain. This CDR3 has 10 residues. Germline V CDR1 and CDR2: SEHNR, FQNEAQ (reference sequence). V lost 8 bases and J 6 bases, leaving 7 bases between the germline ends. CDR3 coding DNA: TGTGCCAGCGGCTCGGATGGCTACACCTTC. It is translated as CASGSDGYTF.

Remarks on this clone: Other DNA variants within this sample encode the same CDR3. The chain is built from TRBV12-3 or TRBV12-4 and TRBJ1-2, with a weak D call TRBD1 (5 bases). V was trimmed by 6 bases and J by 4 bases, leaving 9 bases between them. The CDR3 covers 12 residues. CDR3 bases: TGTGCCAGCAGCTTCGGGGGCTATGGCTACACCTTC. Translating gives CASSFGGYGYTF.

The rearrangement uses TRBV29-1 and TRBJ2-5; D perhaps matches TRBD1 (6 bases). The CDR3 runs 15 residues. Per germline, CDR1 SQVTM and CDR2 ANQGSEA. V was cut by 3 bases and J by 1 base, with 15 bases left in between. The chain's CDR3 is CSVDRYQGPQETQYF. CDR3 coding DNA: TGCAGCGTTGACCGCTATCAGGGGCCCCAAGAGACCCAGTACTTC.

Only a few counts were recorded for this clone. The chain has TRBV6-5 and TRBJ1-4; possible D gene TRBD1, 5 bases. This CDR3 contains 15 residues. Germline lookup yields CDR1 MNHEY and CDR2 SVGAGI. With 6 bases removed from V and 6 bases from J, the gap between germline ends came to 17 bases. CDR3 nucleotides: TGTGCCAGCAGGGGATCCCAGGGTGGGGATGAAAAACTGTTTTTT. It is translated as CASRGSQGGDEKLFF.

The genes are TRBV7-8 and TRBJ2-1; 7 bases are shared with TRBD2. This CDR3 comprises 16 residues. Germline CDR1 is SGHVS and CDR2 is FQNEAQ. V dropped 5 bases and J dropped 6; count of bases not matched to a gene: 13. This CDR3 is CASSRVTSVYINEQFF. CDR3 nucleotides: TGTGCCAGCAGCCGGGTTACTAGCGTATATATCAATGAGCAGTTCTTC.

This clone has only one observation. The chain has TRBV2 and TRBJ2-5; D is possibly TRBD2 (5 bases). Trimming took off 2 bases at V and 1 base at J, with 8 bases between the two ends. There are 14 residues in the CDR3. Germline CDR1 is SNHLY and CDR2 is FYNNEI. CDR3 in amino acids: CASSENEGQETQYF. CDR3 nucleotide sequence: TGTGCCAGCAGTGAAAATGAGGGCCAAGAGACCCAGTACTTC.

The table lists this clone with a few counts. The V gene is TRBV10-3, the J gene TRBJ2-7; D is possibly TRBD2 (6 bases). The CDR3 totals 15 residues. Germline V gene data show CDR1 as ENHRY and CDR2 as SYGVKD. V lost 6 bases and J lost 2, with 17 bases in between. CDR3 region: CAISMRDSDTYEQYF. CDR3 in DNA: TGTGCCATCAGCATGCGGGACTCCGACACCTACGAGCAGTACTTC.

J is TRBJ2-1 and V is TRBV13, with a tentative D call TRBD2 (6 bases). This CDR3 has 15 residues. Germline CDR1 and CDR2: PRHDT and FYEKMQ (reference sequence). The germline V and J ends were trimmed by 1 base and 4 bases, with 11 bases remaining between them. The CDR3 DNA sequence: TGTGCCAGCAGCTTAGTGGTAGCGGAGTACAATGAGCAGTTCTTC. Translating gives CASSLVVAEYNEQFF.

J is TRBJ1-2 and V is TRBV18, with 8 bases lining up with TRBD1. Germline V gene lookup returns CDR1 KGHSH and CDR2 LQKENI. J gave up 6 bases and V 2 bases, and 5 bases lay outside the gene matches. CDR3 length equals 14 residues. For the CDR3, the DNA is TGTGCCAGCTCACCAAGGACAGGGAAAAATGGCTACACCTTC. Its protein is CASSPRTGKNGYTF. Full variable domain (outside the CDR3, taken from reference TRBV18 and TRBJ1-2): NAGVMQNPRHLVRRRGQEARLRCSPMKGHSHVYWYRQLPEEGLKFMVYLQKENIIDESGMPKERFSAEFPKEGPSILRIQQVVRGDSAAYFCASSPRTGKNGYTFGSGTRLTVV.

This chain uses TRBV18 with TRBJ1-1, with TRBD1 as a possible D gene (5 bases). CDR1 KGHSH and CDR2 LQKENI come from the germline V gene. Trimming took 4 bases from V and 5 from J, leaving 20 bases between them. There are 16 residues in the CDR3. The CDR3 here is CASSRVGPGDGTEAFF. In DNA form, the CDR3 reads TGTGCCAGCTCACGGGTGGGGCCAGGAGATGGGACTGAAGCTTTCTTT. Variable domain in full (rest from reference TRBV18 and TRBJ1-1): NAGVMQNPRHLVRRRGQEARLRCSPMKGHSHVYWYRQLPEEGLKFMVYLQKENIIDESGMPKERFSAEFPKEGPSILRIQQVVRGDSAAYFCASSRVGPGDGTEAFFGQGTRLTVV.

The chain carries TRBV6-5 and TRBJ2-1; 8 nucleotides align to TRBD2. The V and J ends lost 10 bases and 9 bases, in that order; junction bases with no gene match: 11. This CDR3 is 13 amino acids long. From germline, CDR1 is MNHEY and CDR2 SVGAGI. CDR3 amino acids: CATSGTRDGEQFF. The CDR3 nucleotides read TGTGCCACCTCGGGGACTAGAGATGGTGAGCAGTTCTTC.

The V and J genes are TRBV6-2 or TRBV6-3 and TRBJ2-3; D might be TRBD2 (5 bases). Germline V lookup: CDR1 MNHEY, CDR2 SVGEGT. This CDR3 spans 16 amino acids. The V end was cut by 5 bases, the J end by 6 bases, with 21 bases between. The CDR3 spells CASSRTPFTTGDTQYF. The CDR3 DNA reads as TGTGCCAGCAGTAGAACCCCTTTTACCACGGGGGATACGCAGTATTTT.

On this clone itself: Other DNA sequences in the sample encode the same CDR3. The gene calls are TRBV18 and TRBJ2-7; D perhaps matches TRBD2 (5 bases). Trimming left V 6 bases short and J 2 bases short, with 11 bases between. The CDR3 has 13 residues. CDR1 and CDR2 (germline): KGHSH, LQKENI. The CDR3 nucleotides read TGTGCCAGCTCCCCGGGATCTACCTACGAGCAGTACTTC. Translating gives CASSPGSTYEQYF.

The chain couples TRBV3-1 (or the pseudogene TRBV3-2) to TRBJ2-5, with 8 bases lining up with TRBD2. J was trimmed by 4 bases and V by 0 bases; bases with no gene match: 13. The CDR3 runs to 18 residues. The germline V gene has CDR1 LGHDT and CDR2 YNNKEL (reference sequence). The DNA for the CDR3 is TGTGCCAGCAGCCAAGATTTTCCCGGGGGGGCATCGAGAGAGACCCAGTACTTC. Its protein is CASSQDFPGGASRETQYF.

The chain carries TRBV7-2 and TRBJ1-4; no reliable D call. CDR3 length: 15 amino acids. Germline-derived CDR1 and CDR2 are SGHTA and FQGNSA. The V gene lost 1 base and the J gene lost 0 bases, with 6 bases spanning the gap. CDR3 loop: CASSLEGATNEKLFF. Here the CDR3 DNA reads TGTGCCAGCAGCTTAGAAGGAGCAACTAATGAAAAACTGTTTTTT. The full variable domain, its missing parts supplied by reference TRBV7-2 and TRBJ1-4, is GAGVSQSPSNKVTEKGKDVELRCDPISGHTALYWYRQSLGQGLEFLIYFQGNSAPDKSGLPSDRFSAERTGGSVSTLTIQRTQQEDSAVYLCASSLEGATNEKLFFGSGTQLSVL.

V is TRBV5-4 and J is TRBJ2-5; D is perhaps TRBD1 (5 bases). V gave up 2 bases and J gave up 1 base, with 9 bases separating them. CDR1 and CDR2 (germline): SGHNT, YYREEE (reference sequence). The CDR3 consists of 14 residues. The CDR3 nucleotides are TGTGCCAGCAGCTTAGGCAGGGCCCAAGAGACCCAGTACTTC. This gives the protein CASSLGRAQETQYF. The complete variable domain, with remaining parts taken from reference TRBV5-4 and TRBJ2-5, reads ETGVTQSPTHLIKTRGQQVTLRCSSQSGHNTVSWYQQALGQGPQFIFQYYREEENGRGNFPPRFSGLQFPNYSSELNVNALELDDSALYLCASSLGRAQETQYFGPGTRLLVL.

The CDR3 reads CAISDGGGSEKLFF. The CDR3 nucleotides read TGTGCCATCAGTGATGGAGGCGGGAGTGAAAAACTGTTTTTT. V gene TRBV10-3 combines with J gene TRBJ1-4; no firm D call. The CDR3 sequence is 14 residues long. Trimming pared 3 bases from V and 7 bases from J, leaving 12 bases between. Germline CDR1 and CDR2: ENHRY and SYGVKD.

This clone was seen a handful of times. Mismatch with germline at one junction end may stem from a read error. This chain connects TRBV19 to TRBJ2-7; 9 bases agree with TRBD2. The CDR3 is 13 residues long. The V gene's germline CDR1 is LNHDA and CDR2 SQIVND (reference sequence). In nucleotides, the CDR3 is TGTGCCAGTAGAATAGCGGGAGCCCACGAGCAGTACTTC. This translates into CASRIAGAHEQYF.

The V call is TRBV18, the J call TRBJ2-3, with D perhaps matching TRBD2 (7 bases). The CDR3 is made up of 14 amino acids. The ends were cut back, 6 bases at V and 5 bases at J, with 15 bases in the middle. The germline V gene has CDR1 KGHSH and CDR2 LQKENI. The CDR3 DNA follows: TGTGCCAGCTCTTCCGAGGGGGGGCGAGATACGCAGTATTTT. Translated: CASSSEGGRDTQYF.